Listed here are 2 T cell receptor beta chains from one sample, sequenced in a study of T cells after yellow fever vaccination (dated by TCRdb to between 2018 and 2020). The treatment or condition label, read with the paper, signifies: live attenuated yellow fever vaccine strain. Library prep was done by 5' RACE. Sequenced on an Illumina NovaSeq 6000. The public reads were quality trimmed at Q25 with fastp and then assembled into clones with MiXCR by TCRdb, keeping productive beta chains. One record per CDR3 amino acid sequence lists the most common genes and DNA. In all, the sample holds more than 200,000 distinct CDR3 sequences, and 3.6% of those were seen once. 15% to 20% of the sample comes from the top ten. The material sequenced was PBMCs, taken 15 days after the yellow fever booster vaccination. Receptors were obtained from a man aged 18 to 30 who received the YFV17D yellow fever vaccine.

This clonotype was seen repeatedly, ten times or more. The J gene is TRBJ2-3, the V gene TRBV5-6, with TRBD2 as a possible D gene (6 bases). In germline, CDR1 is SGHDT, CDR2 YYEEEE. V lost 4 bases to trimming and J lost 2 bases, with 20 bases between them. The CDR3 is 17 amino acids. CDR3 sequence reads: CASSPRSGGINTDTQYF. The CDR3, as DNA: TGTGCCAGCAGCCCCCGGTCGGGCGGGATTAACACAGATACGCAGTATTTT.

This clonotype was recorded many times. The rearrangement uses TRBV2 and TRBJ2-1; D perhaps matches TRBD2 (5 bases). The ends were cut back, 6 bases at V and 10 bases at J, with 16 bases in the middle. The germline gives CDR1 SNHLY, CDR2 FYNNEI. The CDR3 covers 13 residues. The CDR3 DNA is TGTGCCAGCAGGGTGGCCCTAGCTTGGGAGCAGTTCTTC. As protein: CASRVALAWEQFF.